These 16 T cell receptor beta chains were sequenced from one sample in a study of T-cell memory formation after mild COVID-19. TCRdb analysed the 5' RACE reads with MiXCR anew, one entry per CDR3 protein. The sample carries roughly 51,000 distinct CDR3 sequences, around 7.2% recorded once. Sequencing was performed on PBMCs or a T cell subset sorted from them (not recorded which). All receptors derive from a man aged 18 to 29 who had mild COVID-19 (a few samples of this study predate the infection). Cell type and time point are not known.

This clonotype was observed many times. The chain joins TRBV7-9 to TRBJ2-5; either TRBD1 or TRBD2 may supply D (6 bases each). The CDR3 covers 16 residues. Germline V CDR1 and CDR2: SEHNR, FQNEAQ (reference sequence). Trimming stripped 3 bases from V and 4 bases from J, with 18 bases between. CDR3 sequence (DNA): TGTGCCAGCAGCTTCGAGGTCTCGGGGGCCTTAGAGACCCAGTACTTC. This encodes CASSFEVSGALETQYF. Complete variable domain (other parts from reference TRBV7-9 and TRBJ2-5): DTGVSQNPRHKITKRGQNVTFRCDPISEHNRLYWYRQTLGQGPEFLTYFQNEAQLEKSRLLSDRFSAERPKGSFSTLEIQRTEQGDSAMYLCASSFEVSGALETQYFGPGTRLLVL.

This clonotype has only a few counts. The V and J genes are TRBV5-5 and TRBJ1-2; D is unclear. V was shortened by 4 bases and J by 5 bases, with 9 bases between the two germline ends. The germline V gene has CDR1 SGHKS and CDR2 YYEKEE (reference sequence). The CDR3 sequence is 12 residues long. The CDR3 DNA reads as TGTGCCAGCAGCCCTTCGTATTATGGCTACACCTTC. Its protein is CASSPSYYGYTF.

The V call is TRBV9, the J call TRBJ2-1, with D perhaps matching TRBD2 (7 bases). V shed 0 bases and J shed 8 bases, with 15 bases lying between them. CDR1 and CDR2 from the germline V gene are SGDLS and YYNGEE. The CDR3 totals 15 residues. In DNA, the CDR3 is TGTGCCAGCAGCGTAGAGTGGGGGGGCCGCGATGAGCAGTTCTTC. Translating it yields CASSVEWGGRDEQFF. The complete variable domain, with remaining parts taken from reference TRBV9 and TRBJ2-1, reads DSGVTQTPKHLITATGQRVTLRCSPRSGDLSVYWYQQSLDQGLQFLIQYYNGEERAKGNILERFSAQQFPDLHSELNLSSLELGDSALYFCASSVEWGGRDEQFFGPGTRLTVL.

The CDR3 region is CATLRPLYEQYF. CDR3 bases: TGTGCCACCCTGCGGCCGCTCTACGAGCAGTACTTC. The rearrangement joins TRBV24-1 to TRBJ2-7; D gene unclear. The CDR3 length is 12 residues. Trimming took 9 bases from V and 3 from J, leaving 11 bases between them. The germline V gene encodes CDR1 KGHDR and CDR2 SFDVKD.

Only a few counts were recorded for this clonotype. This rearrangement joins TRBV19 to TRBJ2-7, with D possibly being TRBD2 (7 bases). Germline CDR1 LNHDA, CDR2 SQIVND (reference sequence). V was cut by 6 bases and J by 0 bases, with 21 bases left in between. The CDR3 runs 17 residues. The CDR3 DNA reads as TGTGCCAGTAGCCGGACAGTCGGGGGGTTAAGCTCCTACGAGCAGTACTTC. Amino acids: CASSRTVGGLSSYEQYF.

This clonotype showed up many times. This chain uses TRBV7-9 with TRBJ2-1; D is unclear. The CDR3 extends over 13 amino acids. Trimming left V 3 bases short and J 5 bases short, with 8 bases between. CDR1 SEHNR and CDR2 FQNEAQ come from the germline V gene (reference sequence). The DNA for the CDR3 is TGTGCCAGCAGCTTTGGTCAGGACAATGAGCAGTTCTTC. This translates into CASSFGQDNEQFF.

By share, this clonotype ranks as medium-sized. V and J are TRBV4-3 and TRBJ2-3; 7 bases agree with TRBD2. V lost 3 bases and J lost 0; bases outside the gene matches: 6. Germline CDR1 is LGHNA and CDR2 is YSLEER. CDR3 size: 16 residues. DNA of the CDR3: TGCGCCAGCAGCCACGGCCGGGGGGTGAGCACAGATACGCAGTATTTT. Translating it yields CASSHGRGVSTDTQYF.

This clonotype was detected ten times or more. CDR3 loop: CASSLAPQETQYF. For the CDR3, the DNA is TGTGCCAGCAGCTTAGCCCCACAAGAGACCCAGTACTTC. The rearrangement links TRBV7-6 to TRBJ2-5; D is ambiguous. This CDR3 comprises 13 residues. V dropped 0 bases and J dropped 2 bases, with 4 bases sitting between them. The germline V gene encodes CDR1 SGHVS and CDR2 FNYEAQ.

At least ten counts were recorded for this clonotype. The chain is built from TRBV7-2 and TRBJ2-1, with D tentatively TRBD1 (6 bases). The CDR3 has 16 amino acids. Germline V lookup: CDR1 SGHTA, CDR2 FQGNSA. The V end was cut by 7 bases, the J end by 8 bases, with 24 bases between. CDR3 loop: CASKKDRSPSSDEQFF. CDR3 coding DNA: TGTGCCAGCAAAAAAGACAGGAGCCCTTCGTCAGATGAGCAGTTCTTC.

This clonotype occurred a few times. The CDR3 sequence is CASSYNDRQETQYF. The CDR3 nucleotides are TGTGCCAGCAGTTATAACGACAGACAAGAGACCCAGTACTTC. This chain joins TRBV6-5 and TRBJ2-5, with D perhaps matching TRBD1 (5 bases). Germline loops: CDR1 MNHEY, CDR2 SVGAGI. V dropped 3 bases and J dropped 2 bases, with 10 bases sitting between them. This CDR3 spans 14 amino acids.

This clonotype has just a few counts. The V and J genes are TRBV7-9 and TRBJ1-1; 8 bases map to TRBD1. The CDR3 consists of 13 residues. V lost 5 bases, J lost 7 bases, and 6 bases stayed unmatched. Germline V gene data show CDR1 as SEHNR and CDR2 as FQNEAQ (reference sequence). The CDR3 sequence: CASSEGTGSEAFF. The DNA of the CDR3 is TGTGCCAGCAGCGAAGGGACAGGAAGTGAAGCTTTCTTT.

This clonotype was recorded at least ten times. The rearrangement joins TRBV6-5 to TRBJ1-1, with TRBD1 identical over 10 bases. The CDR3 has 17 amino acids. J lost 4 bases, V lost 6 bases, and 14 bases had no gene match. Germline-derived CDR1 and CDR2 are MNHEY and SVGAGI. The CDR3 nucleotides read TGTGCCAGCAGAGTGACAGGGGGCTCGGGTTGGGTCACTGAAGCTTTCTTT. This sequence encodes CASRVTGGSGWVTEAFF.

This clonotype was counted many times. The chain links TRBV29-1 to TRBJ2-5; tentative D call: TRBD1 (5 bases). Germline assignment: CDR1 SQVTM and CDR2 ANQGSEA. The CDR3 covers 13 residues. V lost 7 bases to trimming and J lost 5 bases, with 17 bases between them. CDR3 amino acids: CSGGARSAETQYF. In nucleotides, the CDR3 is TGCAGCGGGGGCGCACGATCGGCGGAGACCCAGTACTTC. The variable domain in full, completed from reference TRBV29-1 and TRBJ2-5, reads SAVISQKPSRDICQRGTSLTIQCQVDSQVTMMFWYRQQPGQSLTLIATANQGSEATYESGFVIDKFPISRPNLTFSTLTVSNMSPEDSSIYLCSGGARSAETQYFGPGTRLLVL.

The chain couples TRBV11-3 to TRBJ2-1; 9 bases match TRBD1. CDR1 is SGHNT, CDR2 YENEEA, per germline. V shed 4 bases, J shed 3 bases, and the junction held 4 bases outside the gene matches. This CDR3 is built from 15 residues. The CDR3 is CASSSGTGFYNEQFF. The CDR3 DNA sequence: TGTGCCAGCAGCTCCGGGACAGGGTTCTACAATGAGCAGTTCTTC.

This clonotype was counted a few times. V usage is TRBV6-2 or TRBV6-3 and J usage is TRBJ2-5; 10 bases align to TRBD2. The CDR3 is 14 amino acids. Per germline, CDR1 MNHEY and CDR2 SVGEGT. V lost 6 bases, J lost 2 bases, and 3 bases stayed unmatched. CDR3 sequence: CASSSAGGQETQYF. CDR3 in DNA: TGTGCCAGCAGCTCAGCGGGGGGGCAAGAGACCCAGTACTTC.

The gene calls are TRBV7-2 and TRBJ2-4, with 12 nucleotides matching TRBD2. Germline trimming cut 5 bases from V and 5 bases from J; bases unmatched to any gene: 16. Germline values: CDR1 SGHTA, CDR2 FQGNSA. This CDR3 comprises 19 residues. This chain's CDR3 is CASSQFNPASGGAENIQYF. The CDR3 nucleotides read TGTGCCAGCAGCCAATTTAACCCCGCTAGCGGGGGGGCCGAAAACATTCAGTACTTC.